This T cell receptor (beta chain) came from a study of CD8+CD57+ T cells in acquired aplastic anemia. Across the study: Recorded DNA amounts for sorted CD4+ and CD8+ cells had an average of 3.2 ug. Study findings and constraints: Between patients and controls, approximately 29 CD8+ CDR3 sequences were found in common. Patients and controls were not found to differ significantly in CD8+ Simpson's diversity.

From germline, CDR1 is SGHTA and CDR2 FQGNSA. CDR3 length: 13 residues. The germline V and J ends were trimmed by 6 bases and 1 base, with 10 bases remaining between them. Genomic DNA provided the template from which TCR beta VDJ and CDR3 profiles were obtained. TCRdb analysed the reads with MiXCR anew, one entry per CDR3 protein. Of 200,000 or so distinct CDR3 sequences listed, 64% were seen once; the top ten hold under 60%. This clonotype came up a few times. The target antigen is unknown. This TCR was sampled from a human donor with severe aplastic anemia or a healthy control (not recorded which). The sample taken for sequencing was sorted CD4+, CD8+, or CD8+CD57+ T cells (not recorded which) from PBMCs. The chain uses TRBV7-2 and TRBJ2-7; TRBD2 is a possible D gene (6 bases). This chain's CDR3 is CASRTLASYEQYF. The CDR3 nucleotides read TGTGCCAGCAGGACCCTAGCGTCCTACGAGCAGTACTTC.